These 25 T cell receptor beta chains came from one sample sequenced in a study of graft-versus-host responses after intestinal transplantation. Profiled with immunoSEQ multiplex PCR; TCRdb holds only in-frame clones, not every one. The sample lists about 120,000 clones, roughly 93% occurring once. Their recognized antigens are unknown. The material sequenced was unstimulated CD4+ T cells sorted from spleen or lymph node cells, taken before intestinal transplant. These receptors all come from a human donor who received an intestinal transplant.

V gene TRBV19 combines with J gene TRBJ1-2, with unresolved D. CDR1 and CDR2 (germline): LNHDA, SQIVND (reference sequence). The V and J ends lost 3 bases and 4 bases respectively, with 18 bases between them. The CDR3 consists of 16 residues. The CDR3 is CASSIGLILGSYGYTF. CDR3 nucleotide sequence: TGTGCCAGTAGTATCGGGTTGATCTTGGGGAGCTATGGCTACACCTTC.

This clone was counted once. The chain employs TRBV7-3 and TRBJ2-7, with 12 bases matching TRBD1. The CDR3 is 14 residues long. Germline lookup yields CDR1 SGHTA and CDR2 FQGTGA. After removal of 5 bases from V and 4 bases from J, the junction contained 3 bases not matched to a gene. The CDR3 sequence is CASSPGQGAYEQYF. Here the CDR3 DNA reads TGTGCCAGCAGCCCGGGACAGGGGGCTTACGAGCAGTACTTC.

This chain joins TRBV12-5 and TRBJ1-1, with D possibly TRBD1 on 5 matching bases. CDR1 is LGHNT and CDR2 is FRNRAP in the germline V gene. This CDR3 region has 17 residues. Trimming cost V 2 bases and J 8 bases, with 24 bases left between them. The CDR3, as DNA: TGTGCTAGTGGTTTGTCCCCTGCCCCCGGGACCCTAGGGGAAGCTTTCTTT. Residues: CASGLSPAPGTLGEAFF.

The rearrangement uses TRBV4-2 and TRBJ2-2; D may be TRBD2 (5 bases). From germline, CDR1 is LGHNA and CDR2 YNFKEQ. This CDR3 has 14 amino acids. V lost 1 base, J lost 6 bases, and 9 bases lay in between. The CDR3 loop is CASSQVRTPGELFF. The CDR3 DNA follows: TGTGCCAGCAGCCAAGTTAGGACTCCCGGGGAGCTGTTTTTT.

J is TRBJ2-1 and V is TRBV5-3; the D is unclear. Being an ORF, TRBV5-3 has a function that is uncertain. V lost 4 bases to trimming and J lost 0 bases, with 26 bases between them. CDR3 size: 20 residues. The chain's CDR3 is CARSPAMISCPALSYNEQFF. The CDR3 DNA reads TGTGCCAGAAGCCCTGCCATGATATCCTGTCCGGCTCTCTCCTACAATGAGCAGTTCTTC.

The CDR3 sequence is CASSPTGNQPQHF. The CDR3 coding sequence is TGTGCCAGCAGCCCAACAGGTAATCAGCCCCAGCATTTT. The chain couples TRBV11-2 to TRBJ1-5; TRBD1 is a possible D gene (5 bases). The germline CDR1 and CDR2 sequences are SGHAT and FQNNGV. This CDR3 spans 13 amino acids. The germline V and J ends were trimmed by 5 bases and 4 bases, with 9 bases remaining between them.

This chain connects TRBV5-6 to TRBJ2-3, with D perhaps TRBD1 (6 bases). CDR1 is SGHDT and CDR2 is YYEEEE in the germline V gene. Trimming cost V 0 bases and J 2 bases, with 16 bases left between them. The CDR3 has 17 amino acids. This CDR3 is CASSLAGGPSSTDTQYF. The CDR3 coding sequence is TGTGCCAGCAGCTTGGCTGGGGGCCCAAGCTCCACAGATACGCAGTATTTT.

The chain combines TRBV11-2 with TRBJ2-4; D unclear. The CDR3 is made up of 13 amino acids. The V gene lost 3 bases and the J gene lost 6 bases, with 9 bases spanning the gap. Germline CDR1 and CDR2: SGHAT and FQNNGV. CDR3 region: CASSFAGRNIQYF. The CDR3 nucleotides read TGTGCCAGCAGCTTTGCAGGACGAAACATTCAGTACTTC.

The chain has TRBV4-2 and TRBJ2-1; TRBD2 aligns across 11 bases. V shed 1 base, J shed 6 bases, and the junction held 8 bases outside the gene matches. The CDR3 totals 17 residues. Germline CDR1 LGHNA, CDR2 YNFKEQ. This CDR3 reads CASSQGPGTSGPNEQFF. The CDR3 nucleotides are TGTGCCAGCAGCCAAGGACCTGGGACTAGCGGCCCCAATGAGCAGTTCTTC.

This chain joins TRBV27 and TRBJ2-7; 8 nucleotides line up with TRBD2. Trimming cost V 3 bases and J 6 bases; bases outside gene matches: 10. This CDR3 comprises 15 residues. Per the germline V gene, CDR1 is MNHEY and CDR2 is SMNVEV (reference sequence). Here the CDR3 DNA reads TGTGCCAGCAGTTTCCGGGGGGGACTAGTGCCCGAGCAGTACTTC. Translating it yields CASSFRGGLVPEQYF.

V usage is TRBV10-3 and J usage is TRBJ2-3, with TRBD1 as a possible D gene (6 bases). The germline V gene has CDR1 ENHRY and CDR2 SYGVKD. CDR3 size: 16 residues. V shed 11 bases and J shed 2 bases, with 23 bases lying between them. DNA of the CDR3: TGTGCCTTGACCGCCCAACAGGGACCACACACAGATACGCAGTATTTT. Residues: CALTAQQGPHTDTQYF.

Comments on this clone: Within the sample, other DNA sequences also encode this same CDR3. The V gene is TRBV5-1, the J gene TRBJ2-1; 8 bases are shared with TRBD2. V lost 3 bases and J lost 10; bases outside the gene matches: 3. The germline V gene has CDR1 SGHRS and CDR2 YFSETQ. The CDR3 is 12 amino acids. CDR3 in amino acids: CASSSGRGEQFF. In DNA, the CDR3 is TGCGCCAGCAGCTCCGGGAGGGGGGAGCAGTTCTTC.

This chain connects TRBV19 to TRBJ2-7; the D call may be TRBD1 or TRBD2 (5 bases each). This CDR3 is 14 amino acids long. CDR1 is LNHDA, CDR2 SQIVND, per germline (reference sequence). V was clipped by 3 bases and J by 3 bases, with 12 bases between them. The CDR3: CASSILGRNYEQYF. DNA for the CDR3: TGTGCCAGTAGTATTTTGGGACGTAACTACGAGCAGTACTTC.

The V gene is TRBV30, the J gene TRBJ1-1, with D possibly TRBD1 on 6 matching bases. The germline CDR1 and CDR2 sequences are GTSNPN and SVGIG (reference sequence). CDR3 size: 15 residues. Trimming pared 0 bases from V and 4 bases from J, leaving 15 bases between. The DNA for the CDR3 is TGTGCCTGGAGTGTAGGGGGTGGGGGGGGCACTGAAGCTTTCTTT. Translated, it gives CAWSVGGGGGTEAFF.

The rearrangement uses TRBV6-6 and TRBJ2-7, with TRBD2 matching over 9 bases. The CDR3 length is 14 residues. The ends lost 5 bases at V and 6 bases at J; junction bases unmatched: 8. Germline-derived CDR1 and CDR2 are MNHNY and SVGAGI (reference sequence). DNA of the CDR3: TGTGCCAGCAGTAAGCGGGAGGCATTAGGCGAGCAGTACTTC. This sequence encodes CASSKREALGEQYF.

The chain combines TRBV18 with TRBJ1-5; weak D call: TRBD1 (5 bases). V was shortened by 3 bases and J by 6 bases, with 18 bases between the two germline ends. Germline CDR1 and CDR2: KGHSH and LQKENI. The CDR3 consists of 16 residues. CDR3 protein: CASSPVGLPRGQPQHF. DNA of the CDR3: TGTGCCAGCTCACCGGTCGGCCTACCAAGGGGTCAGCCCCAGCATTTT.

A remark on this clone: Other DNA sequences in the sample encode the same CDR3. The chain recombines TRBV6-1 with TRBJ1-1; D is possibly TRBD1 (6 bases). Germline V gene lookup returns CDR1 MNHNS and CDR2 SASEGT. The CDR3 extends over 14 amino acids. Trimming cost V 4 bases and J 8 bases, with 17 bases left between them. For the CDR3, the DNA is TGTGCCAGCAGTGCCAACCGGGTGGGGGCCGAAGCTTTCTTT. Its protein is CASSANRVGAEAFF.

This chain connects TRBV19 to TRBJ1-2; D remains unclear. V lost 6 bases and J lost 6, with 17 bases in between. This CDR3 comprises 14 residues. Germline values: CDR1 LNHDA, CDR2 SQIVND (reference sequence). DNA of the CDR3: TGTGCCAGTAGGGGAAATGTCCGTCTCGATGGCTACACCTTC. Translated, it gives CASRGNVRLDGYTF.

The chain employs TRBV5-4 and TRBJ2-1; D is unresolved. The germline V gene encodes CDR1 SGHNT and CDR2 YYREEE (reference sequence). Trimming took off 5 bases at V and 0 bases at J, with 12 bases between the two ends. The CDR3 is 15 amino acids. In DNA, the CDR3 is TGTGCCAGCAGGTTAGCCCTTAGCTCCTACAATGAGCAGTTCTTC. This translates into CASRLALSSYNEQFF.

The CDR3 nucleotides are TGTGCCAGCTCACCCCTTAGGACTAGCGGGAGTTTGACCTCCTACAATGAGCAGTTCTTC. This sequence encodes CASSPLRTSGSLTSYNEQFF. The chain joins TRBV18 to TRBJ2-1; 13 bases are a match to TRBD2. CDR1 is KGHSH, CDR2 LQKENI, per germline. The CDR3 totals 20 residues. V shed 3 bases, J shed 0 bases, and the junction held 11 bases outside the gene matches.

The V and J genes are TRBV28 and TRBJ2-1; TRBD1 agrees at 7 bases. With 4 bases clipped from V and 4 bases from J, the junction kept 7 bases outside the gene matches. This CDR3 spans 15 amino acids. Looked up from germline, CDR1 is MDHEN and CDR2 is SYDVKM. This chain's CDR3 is CASSSPPGQYNEQFF. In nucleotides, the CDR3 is TGTGCCAGCAGTTCACCTCCGGGACAGTACAATGAGCAGTTCTTC.

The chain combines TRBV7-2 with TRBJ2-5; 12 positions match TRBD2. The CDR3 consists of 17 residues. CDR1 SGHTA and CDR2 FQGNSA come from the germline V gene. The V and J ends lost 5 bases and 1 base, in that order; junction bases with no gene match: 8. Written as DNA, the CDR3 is TGTGCCAGCAGCCCCCGAGGGGGACTAGCGGGCCAAGAGACCCAGTACTTC. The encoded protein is CASSPRGGLAGQETQYF.

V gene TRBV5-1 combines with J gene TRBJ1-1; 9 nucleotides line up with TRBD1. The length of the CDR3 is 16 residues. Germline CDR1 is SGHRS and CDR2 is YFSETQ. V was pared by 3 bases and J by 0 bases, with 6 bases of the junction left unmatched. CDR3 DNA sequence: TGCGCCAGCAGCTCCCTAGGGACAGGGATGAACACTGAAGCTTTCTTT. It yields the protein CASSSLGTGMNTEAFF.

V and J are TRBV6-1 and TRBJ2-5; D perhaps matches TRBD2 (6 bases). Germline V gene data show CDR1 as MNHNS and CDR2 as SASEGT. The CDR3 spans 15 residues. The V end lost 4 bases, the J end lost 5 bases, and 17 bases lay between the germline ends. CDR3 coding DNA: TGTGCCAGCAGTGTTGGGCCGGGAGAGGGGGAGACCCAGTACTTC. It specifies CASSVGPGEGETQYF.

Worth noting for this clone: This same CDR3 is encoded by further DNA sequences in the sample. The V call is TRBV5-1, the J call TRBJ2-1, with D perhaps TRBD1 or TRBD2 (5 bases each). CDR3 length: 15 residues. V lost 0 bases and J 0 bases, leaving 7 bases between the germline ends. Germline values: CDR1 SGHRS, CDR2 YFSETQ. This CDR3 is CASSLGGSSYNEQFF. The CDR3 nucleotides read TGCGCCAGCAGCTTGGGGGGGAGCTCCTACAATGAGCAGTTCTTC.